These 14 T cell receptor beta chains were all obtained from the same sample, sequenced in a study of TIL therapy for anti-PD-1-resistant metastatic lung cancer. Indicated time point: pre-treatment sample, taken before nivolumab and TIL therapy. This was the immunoSEQ v3 assay. The assay was immunoSEQ multiplex PCR, and TCRdb's table has in-frame clones only and misses some. Among about 36,000 clones listed, more than 60% were seen once. Sequences were derived from blood, sampled at baseline. All receptors come from a person between 25 and 79 years old with non-small cell lung cancer.

The V and J genes are TRBV10-3 and TRBJ2-2; 9 positions agree with TRBD1. Trimming took 6 bases from V and 8 from J; bases not matched to a gene: 7. Germline values: CDR1 ENHRY, CDR2 SYGVKD. The CDR3 extends over 14 amino acids. The CDR3 is CAIRIGTGTGELFF. CDR3 nucleotides: TGTGCCATCAGGATTGGGACAGGGACTGGGGAGCTGTTTTTT.

The rearrangement links TRBV16 to TRBJ1-2, with TRBD1 as a possible D gene (6 bases). The CDR3 is 19 residues long. Trimming pared 1 base from V and 1 base from J, leaving 22 bases between. Germline lookup yields CDR1 KGHSY and CDR2 FQNENV. This chain's CDR3 is CASSQYGGRRGHINYGYTF. DNA of the CDR3: TGTGCCAGCAGCCAATATGGGGGGCGCCGAGGACACATTAACTATGGCTACACCTTC.

The J gene is TRBJ2-5, the V gene TRBV28; no clear D. V lost 3 bases and J 0 bases, leaving 11 bases between the germline ends. Germline CDR1 is MDHEN and CDR2 is SYDVKM. The CDR3 contains 15 residues. This CDR3 reads CASSLWRRNQETQYF. CDR3 DNA: TGTGCCAGCAGTTTGTGGAGAAGAAACCAAGAGACCCAGTACTTC.

This chain links TRBV19 with TRBJ2-5; D is possibly TRBD2 (6 bases). The CDR3 has 15 amino acids. Between the trimmed V and J ends, which lost 3 bases and 5 bases, there was a span of 16 bases. Germline loops: CDR1 LNHDA, CDR2 SQIVND (reference sequence). CDR3 amino acids: CASSIFGGLGETQYF. For the CDR3, the DNA is TGTGCCAGTAGTATCTTCGGGGGTCTGGGGGAGACCCAGTACTTC.

The chain is built from TRBV7-8 and TRBJ2-2; 11 bases line up with TRBD1. This CDR3 is built from 16 residues. Trimming removed 3 bases from V and 8 bases from J; junction bases left unmatched: 8. Per the germline V gene, CDR1 is SGHVS and CDR2 is FQNEAQ. CDR3 sequence: CASSLADRGQVGELFF. For the CDR3, the DNA is TGTGCCAGCAGCTTGGCGGACAGGGGGCAAGTTGGGGAGCTGTTTTTT.

The chain recombines TRBV4-3 with TRBJ2-7; D possibly matches TRBD1 or TRBD2 (5 bases each). The CDR3 consists of 15 residues. The ends were cut back, 2 bases at V and 0 bases at J, with 11 bases in the middle. The V gene's germline CDR1 is LGHNA and CDR2 YSLEER. CDR3 nucleotides: TGCGCCAGCAGCCAATACGTGGGACCCTCCTACGAGCAGTACTTC. Its translation: CASSQYVGPSYEQYF.

The chain is built from TRBV5-1 and TRBJ1-1; 9 nucleotides match TRBD1. The CDR3 runs to 15 residues. CDR1 SGHRS and CDR2 YFSETQ come from the germline V gene. Germline trimming cut 7 bases from V and 6 bases from J; bases unmatched to any gene: 13. The CDR3 region is CASQLTGGALAEAFF. The CDR3 DNA is TGCGCCAGCCAATTGACAGGGGGAGCGTTGGCTGAAGCTTTCTTT.

This clone showed up just once. The rearrangement links TRBV5-1 to TRBJ2-1, with TRBD2 matching 8 bases. The CDR3 runs to 15 residues. Germline loops: CDR1 SGHRS, CDR2 YFSETQ. V lost 5 bases and J lost 0; bases outside the gene matches: 4. CDR3 amino acids: CASRPGLASYNEQFF. The DNA of the CDR3 is TGCGCCAGCAGACCCGGACTAGCCTCCTACAATGAGCAGTTCTTC. The entire variable domain, with the rest obtained from reference TRBV5-1 and TRBJ2-1, is as follows: KAGVTQTPRYLIKTRGQQVTLSCSPISGHRSVSWYQQTPGQGLQFLFEYFSETQRNKGNFPGRFSGRQFSNSRSEMNVSTLELGDSALYLCASRPGLASYNEQFFGPGTRLTVL.

The V call is TRBV19, the J call TRBJ1-1; tentative D call: TRBD1 (5 bases). The V gene lost 5 bases and the J gene lost 7 bases, with 26 bases spanning the gap. Germline V gene lookup returns CDR1 LNHDA and CDR2 SQIVND (reference sequence). The CDR3 contains 17 residues. The CDR3 DNA sequence: TGTGCCAGTAGTGTCCTACTCCCAGACAGTCGAACGGGTGAAGCTTTCTTT. As protein: CASSVLLPDSRTGEAFF.

The rearrangement links TRBV7-9 to TRBJ2-5; D may be TRBD2 (6 bases). V was trimmed by 11 bases and J by 2 bases, leaving 9 bases between them. Germline CDR1 is SEHNR and CDR2 is FQNEAQ (reference sequence). This CDR3 spans 11 amino acids. CDR3 nucleotides: TGTGCCGCGGAGGGACAAGAGACCCAGTACTTC. It specifies CAAEGQETQYF.

This clone was detected only a few times. The chain recombines TRBV19 with TRBJ1-6; D is undetermined. V shed 4 bases and J shed 5 bases, with 3 bases lying between them. The CDR3 covers 12 residues. Germline loops: CDR1 LNHDA, CDR2 SQIVND (reference sequence). DNA for the CDR3: TGTGCCAGTAGTACCGATAATTCACCCCTCCACTTT. The encoded protein is CASSTDNSPLHF. The whole variable domain, remainder taken from reference TRBV19 and TRBJ1-6, is DGGITQSPKYLFRKEGQNVTLSCEQNLNHDAMYWYRQDPGQGLRLIYYSQIVNDFQKGDIAEGYSVSREKKESFPLTVTSAQKNPTAFYLCASSTDNSPLHFGNGTRLTVT.

This chain joins TRBV19 and TRBJ1-2; D perhaps matches TRBD1 (6 bases). Deletions cut 6 bases from V and 5 bases from J, with 19 bases between. The CDR3 extends over 15 amino acids. CDR1 LNHDA and CDR2 SQIVND come from the germline V gene (reference sequence). The CDR3 loop reads CASRPSRQERYGYTF. CDR3 nucleotides: TGTGCCAGTAGACCTAGCCGACAGGAGAGATATGGCTACACCTTC.

A word on this clone: The identical CDR3 is also encoded by other nucleotide sequences in the sample. The chain links TRBV28 to TRBJ2-1; D unclear. Germline V gene sequence: CDR1 MDHEN, CDR2 SYDVKM. The CDR3 has 11 amino acids. V lost 5 bases, J lost 6 bases, and 5 bases lay in between. In DNA, the CDR3 is TGTGCCAGCAGTCCAAGCAATGAGCAGTTCTTC. Protein sequence: CASSPSNEQFF.

This clone has a handful of counts. CDR3 bases: TGTGCCAGCAGTTTAGTTGGGGTAGGGGGCCAGGATGAAAAACTGTTTTTT. Protein sequence: CASSLVGVGGQDEKLFF. The chain combines TRBV28 with TRBJ1-4, with 7 bases aligning to TRBD1. J was trimmed by 6 bases and V by 2 bases; bases with no gene match: 12. Looked up from germline, CDR1 is MDHEN and CDR2 is SYDVKM. The CDR3 sequence is 17 residues long.